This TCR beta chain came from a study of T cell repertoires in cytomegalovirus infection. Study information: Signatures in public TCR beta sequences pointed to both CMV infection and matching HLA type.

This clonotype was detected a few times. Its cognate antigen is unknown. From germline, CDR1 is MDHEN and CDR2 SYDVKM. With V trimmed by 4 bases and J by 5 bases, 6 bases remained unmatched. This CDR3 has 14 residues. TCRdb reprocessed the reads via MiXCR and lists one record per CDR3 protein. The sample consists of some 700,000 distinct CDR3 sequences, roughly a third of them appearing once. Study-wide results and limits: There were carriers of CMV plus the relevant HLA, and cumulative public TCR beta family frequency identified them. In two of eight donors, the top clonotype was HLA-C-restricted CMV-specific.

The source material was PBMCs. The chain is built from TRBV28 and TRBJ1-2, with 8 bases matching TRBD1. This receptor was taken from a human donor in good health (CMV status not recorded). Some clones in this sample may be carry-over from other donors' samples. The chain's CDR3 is CASSSVTGVYGYTF. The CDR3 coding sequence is TGTGCCAGCAGTTCGGTGACAGGGGTGTATGGCTACACCTTC.